The clone carrying this T cell receptor beta chain came up many times. No antigen is known for it. The entry originates in a study of T-cell reconstitution after alpha-beta-depleted transplantation in children. General observations from the study: Where alpha-beta T cells came from about two months after transplant was reportedly several hundred expanded graft clones. Most T-cell counts and diversity one year after the transplant came from T cells that were newly produced.

The V end was cut by 7 bases, the J end by 1 base, with 11 bases between. Germline CDR1 reads MGHDK; CDR2 reads SYGVNS. The CDR3 is 14 amino acids. Preparing the TCRbeta library involved the use of unique molecular identifiers. MiXCR, run by TCRdb on the PCR reads, gives a single entry per CDR3 protein. This sample has around 270,000 distinct CDR3 sequences, with around 10% found just once. The J gene is TRBJ2-1, the V gene TRBV25-1; a possible D gene is TRBD1 (6 bases). The sequence derives from a boy in the first two years of life with acute myeloid leukemia, due to receive a stem cell transplant. The sample consisted of PBMCs, taken before TCRalphabeta/CD19-depleted stem cell transplant. DNA for the CDR3: TGTGCCAGCAACCCGGACAGATCCTACAATGAGCAGTTCTTC. Protein sequence: CASNPDRSYNEQFF.